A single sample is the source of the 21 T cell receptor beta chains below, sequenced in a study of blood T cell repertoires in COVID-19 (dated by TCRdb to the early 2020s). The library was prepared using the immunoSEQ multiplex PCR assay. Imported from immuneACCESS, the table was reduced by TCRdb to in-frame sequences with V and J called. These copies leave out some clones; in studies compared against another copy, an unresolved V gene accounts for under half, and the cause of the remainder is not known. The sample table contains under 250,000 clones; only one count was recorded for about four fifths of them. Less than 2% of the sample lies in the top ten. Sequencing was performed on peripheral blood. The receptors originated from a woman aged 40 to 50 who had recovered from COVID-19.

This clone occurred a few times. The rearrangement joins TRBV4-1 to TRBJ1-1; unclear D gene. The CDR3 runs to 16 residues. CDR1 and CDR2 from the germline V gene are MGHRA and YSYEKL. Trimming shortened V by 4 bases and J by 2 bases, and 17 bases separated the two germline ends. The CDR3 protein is CASSPILERTNTEAFF. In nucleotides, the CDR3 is TGCGCCAGCAGCCCAATACTCGAACGGACTAACACTGAAGCTTTCTTT.

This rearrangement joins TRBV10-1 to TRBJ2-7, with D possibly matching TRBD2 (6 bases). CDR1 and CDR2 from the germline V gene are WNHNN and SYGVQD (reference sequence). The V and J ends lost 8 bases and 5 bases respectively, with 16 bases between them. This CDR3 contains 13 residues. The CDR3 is CASGSGEWHEQYF. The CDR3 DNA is TGCGCCAGCGGTTCGGGGGAATGGCACGAGCAGTACTTC.

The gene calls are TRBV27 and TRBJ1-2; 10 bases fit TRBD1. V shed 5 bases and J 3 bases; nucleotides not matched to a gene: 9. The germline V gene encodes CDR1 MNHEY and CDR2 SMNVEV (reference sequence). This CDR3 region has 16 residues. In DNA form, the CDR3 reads TGTGCCAGCAGTCAGAACCCGGACAGGGGGTACTATGGCTACACCTTC. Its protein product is CASSQNPDRGYYGYTF.

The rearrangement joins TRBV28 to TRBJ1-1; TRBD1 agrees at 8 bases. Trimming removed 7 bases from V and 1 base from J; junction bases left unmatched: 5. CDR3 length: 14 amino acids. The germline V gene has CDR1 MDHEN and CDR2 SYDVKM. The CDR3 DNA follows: TGTGCCAGCACCCAGGACAGGGCGAACACTGAAGCTTTCTTT. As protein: CASTQDRANTEAFF.

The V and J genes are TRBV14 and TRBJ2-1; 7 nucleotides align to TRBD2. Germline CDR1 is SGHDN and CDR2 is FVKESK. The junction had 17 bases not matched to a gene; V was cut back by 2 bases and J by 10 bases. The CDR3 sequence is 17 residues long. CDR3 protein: CASSQQLGTNPPGEQFF. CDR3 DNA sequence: TGTGCCAGCAGCCAACAATTGGGGACTAACCCCCCGGGGGAGCAGTTCTTC.

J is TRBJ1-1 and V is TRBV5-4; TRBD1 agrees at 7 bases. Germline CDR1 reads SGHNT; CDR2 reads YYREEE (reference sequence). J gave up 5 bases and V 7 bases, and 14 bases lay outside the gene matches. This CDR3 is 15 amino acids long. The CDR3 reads CASGASQGTATEAFF. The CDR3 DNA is TGTGCCAGCGGGGCATCACAGGGGACGGCGACTGAAGCTTTCTTT.

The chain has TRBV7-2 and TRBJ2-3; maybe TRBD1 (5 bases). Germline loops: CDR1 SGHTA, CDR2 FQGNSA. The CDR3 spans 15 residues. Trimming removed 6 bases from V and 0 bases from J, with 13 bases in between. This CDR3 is CASRAPGISTDTQYF. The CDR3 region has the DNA TGTGCCAGCAGGGCCCCAGGGATTAGCACAGATACGCAGTATTTT.

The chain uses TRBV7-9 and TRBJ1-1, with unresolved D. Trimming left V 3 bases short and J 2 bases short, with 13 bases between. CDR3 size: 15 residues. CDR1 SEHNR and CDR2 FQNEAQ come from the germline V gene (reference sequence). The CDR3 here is CASSFFADSNTEAFF. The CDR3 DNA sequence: TGTGCCAGCAGCTTCTTCGCCGACTCTAACACTGAAGCTTTCTTT.

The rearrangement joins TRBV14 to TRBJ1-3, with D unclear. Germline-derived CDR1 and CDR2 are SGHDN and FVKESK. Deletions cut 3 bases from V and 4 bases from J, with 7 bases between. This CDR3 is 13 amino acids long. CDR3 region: CASSQGSGNTIYF. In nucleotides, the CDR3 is TGTGCCAGCAGCCAGGGGAGCGGAAACACCATATATTTT.

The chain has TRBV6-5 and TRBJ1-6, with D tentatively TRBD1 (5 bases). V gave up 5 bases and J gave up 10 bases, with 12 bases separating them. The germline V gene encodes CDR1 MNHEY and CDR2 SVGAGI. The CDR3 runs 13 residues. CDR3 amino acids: CASSTQGASPLHF. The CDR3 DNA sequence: TGTGCCAGCAGTACTCAAGGGGCCTCACCCCTCCACTTT.

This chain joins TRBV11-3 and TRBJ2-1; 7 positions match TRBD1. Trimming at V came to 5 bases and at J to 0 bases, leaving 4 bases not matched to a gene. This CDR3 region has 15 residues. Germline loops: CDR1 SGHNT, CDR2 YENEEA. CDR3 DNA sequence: TGTGCCAGCAGCCGTGGGACAGTCTCCTACAATGAGCAGTTCTTC. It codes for CASSRGTVSYNEQFF.

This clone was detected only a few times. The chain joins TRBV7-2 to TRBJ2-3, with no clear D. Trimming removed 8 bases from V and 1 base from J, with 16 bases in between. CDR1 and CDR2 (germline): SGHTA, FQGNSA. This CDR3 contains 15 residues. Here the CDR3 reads CASATRQVGTDTQYF. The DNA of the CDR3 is TGTGCCAGCGCAACCCGGCAGGTGGGCACAGATACGCAGTATTTT.

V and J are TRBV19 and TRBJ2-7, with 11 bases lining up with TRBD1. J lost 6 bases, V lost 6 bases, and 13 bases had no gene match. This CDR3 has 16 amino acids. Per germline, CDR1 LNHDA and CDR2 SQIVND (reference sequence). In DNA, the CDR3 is TGTGCCAGTAGCCGAGCGCGGACAGGGGGCGCGGGCGAGCAGTACTTC. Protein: CASSRARTGGAGEQYF.

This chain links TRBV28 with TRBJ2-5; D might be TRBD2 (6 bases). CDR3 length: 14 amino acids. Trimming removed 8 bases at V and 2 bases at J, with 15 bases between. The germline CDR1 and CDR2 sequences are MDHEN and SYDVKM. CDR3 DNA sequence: TGTGCCAGCGGTCTAACCGGGGGTCAAGAGACCCAGTACTTC. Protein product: CASGLTGGQETQYF.

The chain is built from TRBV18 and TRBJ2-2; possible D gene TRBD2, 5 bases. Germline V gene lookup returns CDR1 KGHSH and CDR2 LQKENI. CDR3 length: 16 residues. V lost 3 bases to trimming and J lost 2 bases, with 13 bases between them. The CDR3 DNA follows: TGTGCCAGCTCACCTCAGAGAGAGGGCAACACCGGGGAGCTGTTTTTT. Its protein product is CASSPQREGNTGELFF.

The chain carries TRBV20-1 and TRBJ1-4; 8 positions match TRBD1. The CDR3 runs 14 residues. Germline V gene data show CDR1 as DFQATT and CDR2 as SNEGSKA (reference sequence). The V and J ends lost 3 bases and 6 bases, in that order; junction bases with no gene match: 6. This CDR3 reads CSASLRGRDEKLFF. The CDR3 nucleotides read TGCAGTGCTAGTCTCAGGGGGCGGGATGAAAAACTGTTTTTT.

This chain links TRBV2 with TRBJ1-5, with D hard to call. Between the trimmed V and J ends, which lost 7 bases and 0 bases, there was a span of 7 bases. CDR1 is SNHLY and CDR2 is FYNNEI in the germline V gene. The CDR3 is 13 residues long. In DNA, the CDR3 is TGTGCCAGCATGAGGTATAGCAATCAGCCCCAGCATTTT. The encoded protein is CASMRYSNQPQHF.

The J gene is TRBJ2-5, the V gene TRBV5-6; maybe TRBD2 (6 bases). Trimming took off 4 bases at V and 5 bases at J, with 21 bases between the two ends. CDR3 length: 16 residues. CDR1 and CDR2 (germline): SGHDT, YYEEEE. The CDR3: CASSNTGGPRGETQYF. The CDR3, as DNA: TGTGCCAGCAGCAACACCGGGGGACCCCGGGGGGAGACCCAGTACTTC. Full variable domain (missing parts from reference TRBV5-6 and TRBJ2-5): DAGVTQSPTHLIKTRGQQVTLRCSPKSGHDTVSWYQQALGQGPQFIFQYYEEEERQRGNFPDRFSGHQFPNYSSELNVNALLLGDSALYLCASSNTGGPRGETQYFGPGTRLLVL.

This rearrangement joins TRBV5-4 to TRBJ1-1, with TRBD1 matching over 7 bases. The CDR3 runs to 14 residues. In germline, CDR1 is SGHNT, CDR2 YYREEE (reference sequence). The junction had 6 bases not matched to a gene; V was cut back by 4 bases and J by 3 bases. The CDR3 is CASSRNRGDTEAFF. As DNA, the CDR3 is TGTGCCAGCAGCCGAAACAGGGGCGACACTGAAGCTTTCTTT.

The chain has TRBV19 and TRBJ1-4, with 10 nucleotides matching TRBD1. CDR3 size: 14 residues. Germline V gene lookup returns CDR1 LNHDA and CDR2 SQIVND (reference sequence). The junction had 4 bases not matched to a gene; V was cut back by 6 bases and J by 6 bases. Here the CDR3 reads CASRTGQGYEKLFF. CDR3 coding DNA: TGTGCCAGTAGGACGGGACAGGGGTATGAAAAACTGTTTTTT. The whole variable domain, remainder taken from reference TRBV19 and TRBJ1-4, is DGGITQSPKYLFRKEGQNVTLSCEQNLNHDAMYWYRQDPGQGLRLIYYSQIVNDFQKGDIAEGYSVSREKKESFPLTVTSAQKNPTAFYLCASRTGQGYEKLFFGSGTQLSVL.

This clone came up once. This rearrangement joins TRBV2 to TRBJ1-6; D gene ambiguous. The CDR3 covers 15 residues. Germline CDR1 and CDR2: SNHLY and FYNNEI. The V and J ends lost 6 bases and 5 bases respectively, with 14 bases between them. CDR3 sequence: CASRPNLGDNSPLHF. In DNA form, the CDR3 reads TGTGCCAGCAGGCCCAATCTGGGAGATAATTCACCCCTCCACTTT. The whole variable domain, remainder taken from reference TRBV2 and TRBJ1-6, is EPEVTQTPSHQVTQMGQEVILRCVPISNHLYFYWYRQILGQKVEFLVSFYNNEISEKSEIFDDQFSVERPDGSNFTLKIRSTKLEDSAMYFCASRPNLGDNSPLHFGNGTRLTVT.